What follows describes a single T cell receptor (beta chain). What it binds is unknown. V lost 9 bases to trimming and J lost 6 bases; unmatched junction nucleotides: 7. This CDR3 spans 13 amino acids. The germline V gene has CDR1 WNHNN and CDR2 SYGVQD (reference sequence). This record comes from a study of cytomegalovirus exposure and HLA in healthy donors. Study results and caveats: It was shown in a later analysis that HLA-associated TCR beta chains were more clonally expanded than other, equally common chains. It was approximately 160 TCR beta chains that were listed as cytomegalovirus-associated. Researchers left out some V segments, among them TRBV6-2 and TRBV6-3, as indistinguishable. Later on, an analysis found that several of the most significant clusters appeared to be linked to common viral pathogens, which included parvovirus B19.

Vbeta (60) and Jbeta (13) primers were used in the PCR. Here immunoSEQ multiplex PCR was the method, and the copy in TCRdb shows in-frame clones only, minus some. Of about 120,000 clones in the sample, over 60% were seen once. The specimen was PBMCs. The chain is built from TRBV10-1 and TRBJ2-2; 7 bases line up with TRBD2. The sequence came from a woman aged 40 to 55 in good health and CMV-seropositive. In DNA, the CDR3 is TGCGCCAGGGCAACTAGCGATGCCGGGGAGCTGTTTTTT. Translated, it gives CARATSDAGELFF.